The source of this TCR beta chain is a study of T cells in Graves' hyperthyroidism and ophthalmopathy. For Graves' hyperthyroidism to be stable, ophthalmopathy could not progress within 18 months. Those with hyperthyroidism were 18 to 65 years old, newly diagnosed, and ill for under 2 months. Uncontrolled infection, other autoimmune disease, pregnancy or lactation disqualified patients from enrolment. The ends lost 3 bases at V and 4 bases at J; junction bases unmatched: 10. Germline loops: CDR1 SQVTM, CDR2 ANQGSEA. This CDR3 is 15 amino acids long. The investigators amplified TCR beta CDR3 regions from RNA transcripts. Initially, a first-round RT-PCR of the TCR CDR3 employed the HTBI primer set. TCRdb itself ran the multiplex PCR reads through MiXCR, one entry per CDR3 protein. The data hold a few hundred thousand distinct CDR3 sequences, with around 13% observed a single time. This clonotype was observed many times.

This chain links TRBV29-1 with TRBJ2-3; TRBD1 matches at 7 bases. This sequence originates from a woman aged 18-35 years with Graves' hyperthyroidism. The sample consisted of blood. CDR3 residues: CSVDMGNRGPDTQYF. In nucleotides, the CDR3 is TGCAGCGTTGATATGGGGAACAGGGGCCCAGATACGCAGTATTTT.